The 28 T cell receptor beta chains given below trace back to one sample, sequenced in a study of shared clonotypes between healthy human individuals. The assay was immunoSEQ multiplex PCR, and TCRdb's table has in-frame clones only and misses some. The table lists hundreds of thousands of clones, 97% of them singletons, with 0.045% to 0.07% in the top ten. Sequenced: naive CD4+ T cells sorted from blood. Stated subset: CD45RA+ positively selected. These receptors were collected from a woman in her thirties in good health.

The genes are TRBV28 and TRBJ2-7; a possible D gene is TRBD1 (5 bases). The ends were cut back, 4 bases at V and 4 bases at J, with 14 bases in the middle. The CDR3 length is 14 residues. Germline CDR1 reads MDHEN; CDR2 reads SYDVKM. The CDR3 here is CASSSGGQRYEQYF. In nucleotides, the CDR3 is TGTGCCAGCAGTTCGGGTGGACAAAGGTACGAGCAGTACTTC.

The chain combines TRBV2 with TRBJ1-1, with 9 bases matching TRBD1. The ends lost 5 bases at V and 9 bases at J; junction bases unmatched: 10. CDR1 is SNHLY, CDR2 FYNNEI, per germline. The CDR3 is 14 residues long. The chain's CDR3 is CASSIQQGAGKAFF. For the CDR3, the DNA is TGTGCCAGCAGTATCCAACAGGGGGCTGGTAAAGCTTTCTTT.

V is TRBV5-1 and J is TRBJ1-2; the match to TRBD1 covers 7 bases. The germline gives CDR1 SGHRS, CDR2 YFSETQ. J lost 0 bases, V lost 6 bases, and 8 bases had no gene match. CDR3 length equals 15 residues. The CDR3 DNA sequence: TGCGCCAGCACCGAGGACAGGCGAGCTAACTATGGCTACACCTTC. Protein sequence: CASTEDRRANYGYTF.

The chain is built from TRBV6-6 and TRBJ2-3; D is possibly TRBD2 (7 bases). The CDR3 sequence is 14 residues long. Per the germline V gene, CDR1 is MNHNY and CDR2 is SVGAGI (reference sequence). V was trimmed by 8 bases and J by 4 bases, leaving 16 bases between them. CDR3 DNA sequence: TGTGCCAGCCGAGAAGGGGGAGGGGCAGATACGCAGTATTTT. Translating gives CASREGGGADTQYF.

The V call is TRBV20-1, the J call TRBJ1-1, with a tentative D call TRBD1 (6 bases). Between the trimmed V and J ends, which lost 7 bases and 2 bases, there was a span of 8 bases. The CDR3 has 11 amino acids. CDR1 is DFQATT and CDR2 is SNEGSKA in the germline V gene (reference sequence). CDR3 DNA: TGCAGTGAGGGGGGAAACACTGAAGCTTTCTTT. Protein product: CSEGGNTEAFF.

This chain uses TRBV29-1 with TRBJ2-3, with 7 bases that match TRBD2. Germline-derived CDR1 and CDR2 are SQVTM and ANQGSEA. V trimming: 6 bases; J trimming: 4 bases; junction bases outside the gene matches: 16. There are 16 residues in the CDR3. The DNA for the CDR3 is TGCAGCGTCCTGACCGTTGCGGGAGTGAGGCCAGATACGCAGTATTTT. It yields the protein CSVLTVAGVRPDTQYF.

Written as DNA, the CDR3 is TGTGCCAGCAGCTCTAGCGTTAGCACAGATACGCAGTATTTT. It is translated as CASSSSVSTDTQYF. The chain links TRBV7-9 to TRBJ2-3, with D possibly TRBD2 on 6 matching bases. Trimming took 4 bases from V and 0 from J, leaving 8 bases between them. This CDR3 is built from 14 residues. CDR1 and CDR2 (germline): SEHNR, FQNEAQ (reference sequence).

This clone has only one observation. The sample carries other DNA sequences with the same CDR3. The J gene is TRBJ1-1, the V gene TRBV2; no clear D. Germline CDR1 reads SNHLY; CDR2 reads FYNNEI. Trimming left V 5 bases short and J 1 base short, with 8 bases between. There are 13 residues in the CDR3. The CDR3 nucleotides are TGTGCCAGCAGTTCCGGACCGAACACTGAAGCTTTCTTT. It encodes CASSSGPNTEAFF.

This chain links TRBV28 with TRBJ2-1; possibly TRBD1 for D (5 bases). The CDR3 spans 15 residues. CDR1 MDHEN and CDR2 SYDVKM come from the germline V gene. V dropped 8 bases and J dropped 5 bases, with 19 bases sitting between them. CDR3 coding DNA: TGTGCCAGCGGACAAGGGGCAGGGTACAACAATGAGCAGTTCTTC. Amino acids: CASGQGAGYNNEQFF.

V gene TRBV18 combines with J gene TRBJ1-1; no clear D gene. Germline assignment: CDR1 KGHSH and CDR2 LQKENI. V lost 2 bases and J 4 bases, leaving 5 bases between the germline ends. This CDR3 is built from 12 residues. CDR3 sequence: CASSPGVTEAFF. The CDR3 region has the DNA TGTGCCAGCTCACCAGGAGTCACTGAAGCTTTCTTT.

The chain uses TRBV27 and TRBJ2-3; the match to TRBD1 covers 9 bases. Unmatched junction bases numbered 7, after V lost 8 bases and J lost 4 bases. The CDR3 runs 14 residues. The germline gives CDR1 MNHEY, CDR2 SMNVEV (reference sequence). The CDR3 coding sequence is TGTGCCAGCCGATCCGGGACAGGGTCAGATACGCAGTATTTT. It specifies CASRSGTGSDTQYF.

V usage is TRBV6-5 and J usage is TRBJ2-2; TRBD1 is a possible D gene (6 bases). This CDR3 region has 15 residues. V dropped 0 bases and J dropped 3 bases, with 8 bases sitting between them. CDR1 MNHEY and CDR2 SVGAGI come from the germline V gene. The CDR3 here is CASSYSNRDTGELFF. The CDR3 DNA is TGTGCCAGCAGTTACTCGAACAGGGACACCGGGGAGCTGTTTTTT.

The chain joins TRBV19 to TRBJ1-5, with TRBD1 identical over 8 bases. Germline CDR1 LNHDA, CDR2 SQIVND (reference sequence). The junction had 12 bases not matched to a gene; V was cut back by 9 bases and J by 5 bases. The CDR3 runs to 15 residues. CDR3 residues: CASQWDRRDDQPQHF. DNA of the CDR3: TGTGCCAGCCAATGGGACAGGAGAGACGATCAGCCCCAGCATTTT.

The chain is built from TRBV11-1 and TRBJ2-3; a possible D gene is TRBD2 (6 bases). CDR3 length: 16 amino acids. The germline CDR1 and CDR2 sequences are SGHAT and FQDESV (reference sequence). The V end was cut by 0 bases, the J end by 7 bases, with 17 bases between. The CDR3: CASSLALAGSWHTQYF. The CDR3 nucleotides read TGTGCCAGCAGCTTAGCGTTGGCCGGGAGTTGGCATACGCAGTATTTT.

This sequence joins TRBV5-1 and TRBJ2-5; D gene uncertain. This CDR3 contains 15 residues. Per germline, CDR1 SGHRS and CDR2 YFSETQ. The ends were cut back, 0 bases at V and 1 base at J, with 10 bases in the middle. CDR3 DNA sequence: TGCGCCAGCAGCTTGGAGAGGCAGAGCCAAGAGACCCAGTACTTC. Translating it yields CASSLERQSQETQYF.

The V call is TRBV7-7, the J call TRBJ2-5, with 9 bases identical to TRBD2. The germline CDR1 and CDR2 sequences are SSHAT and FNYEAQ (reference sequence). The CDR3 sequence is 16 residues long. After removal of 5 bases from V and 5 bases from J, the junction contained 12 bases not matched to a gene. CDR3 DNA sequence: TGTGCCAGCAGCCCCCTGGGTAGCGGGAGAGGGGAGACCCAGTACTTC. This translates into CASSPLGSGRGETQYF.

This chain links TRBV27 with TRBJ2-5; 10 bases agree with TRBD2. This CDR3 region has 18 residues. V trimming: 5 bases; J trimming: 6 bases; junction bases outside the gene matches: 18. Germline assignment: CDR1 MNHEY and CDR2 SMNVEV (reference sequence). The CDR3 here is CASSRLAGDWSGVKTQYF. The CDR3 nucleotides read TGTGCCAGCAGTCGGCTAGCGGGAGATTGGAGTGGCGTAAAGACCCAGTACTTC.

The V and J genes are TRBV7-9 and TRBJ2-1; 10 bases are a match to TRBD1. V gave up 5 bases and J gave up 7 bases; unmatched junction bases: 8. The CDR3 is 15 residues long. The germline gives CDR1 SEHNR, CDR2 FQNEAQ (reference sequence). The CDR3 DNA sequence: TGTGCCAGCAGCGCCCCGGGACAGGGGCTGAATGAGCAGTTCTTC. This translates into CASSAPGQGLNEQFF. The complete variable domain, with remaining parts taken from reference TRBV7-9 and TRBJ2-1, reads DTGVSQNPRHKITKRGQNVTFRCDPISEHNRLYWYRQTLGQGPEFLTYFQNEAQLEKSRLLSDRFSAERPKGSFSTLEIQRTEQGDSAMYLCASSAPGQGLNEQFFGPGTRLTVL.

The gene calls are TRBV28 and TRBJ2-1, with D maybe TRBD1 (6 bases). The CDR3 loop spans 14 amino acids. The ends were cut back, 6 bases at V and 5 bases at J, with 14 bases in the middle. CDR1 MDHEN and CDR2 SYDVKM come from the germline V gene. The CDR3 bases are TGTGCCAGCAGCTATGGACAGATGAACAATGAGCAGTTCTTC. Its protein product is CASSYGQMNNEQFF.

This chain uses TRBV6-5 with TRBJ2-1, with a weak D call TRBD1 (6 bases). Trimming removed 2 bases from V and 15 bases from J, with 26 bases in between. The CDR3 consists of 16 residues. CDR1 is MNHEY and CDR2 is SVGAGI in the germline V gene. CDR3 in amino acids: CASSYDPGLGATSLFF. The CDR3 coding sequence is TGTGCCAGCAGTTACGACCCGGGCCTGGGGGCTACTTCATTGTTCTTC.

The V call is TRBV5-4, the J call TRBJ2-7, with 9 bases matching TRBD2. In germline, CDR1 is SGHNT, CDR2 YYREEE (reference sequence). With 7 bases clipped from V and 3 bases from J, the junction kept 8 bases outside the gene matches. The CDR3 is 14 amino acids. The CDR3 spells CASHQAGGRYEQYF. The CDR3 nucleotides read TGTGCCAGCCACCAAGCGGGAGGTCGCTACGAGCAGTACTTC. The whole variable domain, remainder taken from reference TRBV5-4 and TRBJ2-7, is ETGVTQSPTHLIKTRGQQVTLRCSSQSGHNTVSWYQQALGQGPQFIFQYYREEENGRGNFPPRFSGLQFPNYSSELNVNALELDDSALYLCASHQAGGRYEQYFGPGTRLTVT.

The chain is built from TRBV9 and TRBJ2-2, with 7 bases matching TRBD1. V was clipped by 4 bases and J by 1 base; unmatched bases: 7. This CDR3 comprises 16 residues. Germline values: CDR1 SGDLS, CDR2 YYNGEE. The CDR3 protein is CASSQLGTVNTGELFF. The CDR3 nucleotides are TGTGCCAGCAGCCAACTCGGGACAGTGAACACCGGGGAGCTGTTTTTT.

The rearrangement links TRBV28 to TRBJ2-7, with a possible D match to TRBD2 (6 bases). The length of the CDR3 is 14 residues. Looked up from germline, CDR1 is MDHEN and CDR2 is SYDVKM. V lost 5 bases and J lost 6, with 17 bases in between. CDR3 sequence (DNA): TGTGCCAGCAGTCCCCGATTTGGGGGGTTCGAGCAGTACTTC. This codes for CASSPRFGGFEQYF.

The V call is TRBV20-1, the J call TRBJ1-1; D unresolved. The CDR3 covers 11 residues. The germline V and J ends were trimmed by 5 bases and 3 bases, with 7 bases remaining between them. The germline gives CDR1 DFQATT, CDR2 SNEGSKA (reference sequence). CDR3 sequence (DNA): TGCAGTGCTCCGTCCGACACTGAAGCTTTCTTT. Translated, it gives CSAPSDTEAFF.

Comment on this clone: This specimen includes other DNA sequences encoding the same CDR3. The gene calls are TRBV18 and TRBJ2-1; TRBD1 agrees at 9 bases. V was pared by 6 bases and J by 4 bases, with 7 bases of the junction left unmatched. Germline-derived CDR1 and CDR2 are KGHSH and LQKENI. The CDR3 loop spans 15 amino acids. The CDR3 protein is CASSPGTGTYNEQFF. In DNA form, the CDR3 reads TGTGCCAGCTCTCCCGGGACAGGGACATACAATGAGCAGTTCTTC.

V usage is TRBV5-1 and J usage is TRBJ2-2, with 7 bases lining up with TRBD1. The germline V gene encodes CDR1 SGHRS and CDR2 YFSETQ. The CDR3 loop spans 16 amino acids. V lost 4 bases, J lost 3 bases, and 9 bases stayed unmatched. The CDR3 DNA reads as TGCGCCAGCAGCAAGCAAGGGGACAGATACACCGGGGAGCTGTTTTTT. Protein product: CASSKQGDRYTGELFF.

Only one count was recorded for this clone. The same CDR3 can be traced to other DNA sequences in this sample. The chain recombines TRBV5-1 with TRBJ2-3; D call uncertain. V was shortened by 0 bases and J by 5 bases, with 4 bases between the two germline ends. Looked up from germline, CDR1 is SGHRS and CDR2 is YFSETQ. The CDR3 has 12 amino acids. CDR3 coding DNA: TGCGCCAGCAGCTTGGAGGGAGATACGCAGTATTTT. This codes for CASSLEGDTQYF.

V usage is TRBV10-1 and J usage is TRBJ2-7; no firm D call. From germline, CDR1 is WNHNN and CDR2 SYGVQD (reference sequence). This CDR3 comprises 10 residues. Deletions cut 6 bases from V and 3 bases from J, with 3 bases between. CDR3 in DNA: TGCGCCAGCAGGGTCTACGAGCAGTACTTC. Its translation is CASRVYEQYF.